This paragraph covers one TCR beta chain sequence. This sample was taken from a study of T cell responses to AZD1222 COVID-19 vaccine. Looked up from germline, CDR1 is PRHDT and CDR2 is FYEKMQ (reference sequence). With 5 bases clipped from V and 0 bases from J, the junction kept 11 bases outside the gene matches. This CDR3 comprises 18 residues. Some clones are missing from TCRdb's copy, which holds only in-frame ones; the method was immunoSEQ multiplex PCR. The table lists approximately 140,000 clones, 90% of them singletons, with 3.2% in the top ten. V gene TRBV13 combines with J gene TRBJ1-4; 8 nucleotides line up with TRBD1. This TCR was sampled from an adult who received the AZD1222 COVID-19 vaccine. The specimen comprised peripheral blood, sampled 28 days after the second AZD1222 dose. Written as DNA, the CDR3 is TGTGCCAGCAGCCCCCGACAGGGGATTCTTGCAACTAATGAAAAACTGTTTTTT. Its protein product is CASSPRQGILATNEKLFF. The full variable domain, in which reference TRBV13 and TRBJ1-4 provide the parts outside the CDR3, is AAGVIQSPRHLIKEKRETATLKCYPIPRHDTVYWYQQGPGQDPQFLISFYEKMQSDKGSIPDRFSAQQFSDYHSELNMSSLELGDSALYFCASSPRQGILATNEKLFFGSGTQLSVL.